These T cell receptor beta chains were read from a single sample in a study of type 1 regulatory T cells. No cognate antigen is known for these TCRs. TCRdb processed the reads anew with MiXCR; each CDR3 protein has one entry. The sample shows thousands of distinct CDR3 sequences, under 35% of them seen only once. The specimen sequenced was cultured T cells, either the whole culture or a sorted T cell fraction (not recorded which). These receptors were taken from a human donor in good health. Each CDR3 is given with its conserved first and last residue. Fields, in order: V gene, clone size, J gene, D gene, CDR3 DNA, CDR3 protein. The D gene is left open where the match is weak. Not every row has a clone size; where given, it reads once, few, many or a size class.

>TRBV18|many|TRBJ2-1|NA
TGTGCCAGCTCACCAGGCCGCCAAACCTACAATGAGCAGTTCTTC
CASSPGRQTYNEQFF
>TRBV12-3/TRBV12-4|NA|TRBJ2-2|NA
TGTGCCAGCACCCCCGGAGCGGATATTACCGGGGAGCTGTTTTTT
CASTPGADITGELFF
>TRBV5-1|medium-sized|TRBJ2-1|TRBD2
TGCGCCAGCAGCTCTCTAGCGGGAGGGTCCCATGAGCAGTTCTTC
CASSSLAGGSHEQFF
>TRBV3-1|medium-sized|TRBJ2-2|NA
TGTGCCAGCAGCCAGAGAGGGGCCGGGGAGCTGTTTTTT
CASSQRGAGELFF
>TRBV24-1|NA|TRBJ2-3|TRBD1
TGTGCCACCAGTGATTCGCTGGGACAGAGCACAGATACGCAGTATTTT
CATSDSLGQSTDTQYF
>TRBV3-1|many|TRBJ2-5|TRBD2
TGTGCCAGCAGCCCATTCGCGGGGGGAGAGACCCAGTACTTC
CASSPFAGGETQYF
>TRBV5-1|medium-sized|TRBJ2-1|NA
TGCGCCAGCAGCTTGGTTCCCGGAGTCAATGAGCAGTTCTTC
CASSLVPGVNEQFF
>TRBV6-6|medium-sized|TRBJ2-5|TRBD2
TGTGCCAGCAGTTACGAGGTAGCGGGAGAGGAAGAGACCCAGTACTTC
CASSYEVAGEEETQYF
>TRBV5-1|few|TRBJ1-1|TRBD1
TGCGCCAGCAGCATCCAGGACAGGGGGGCTCCGCGAGCTTTCTTT
CASSIQDRGAPRAFF
>TRBV7-3|medium-sized|TRBJ2-1|NA
TGTGCCAGCAGCCCGTTGTCGTCCTACAATGAGCAGTTCTTC
CASSPLSSYNEQFF
>TRBV29-1|many|TRBJ1-5|NA
TGCAGCCCAGACTGTGGAGACCTCAGGACCAATCAGCCCCAGCATTTT
CSPDCGDLRTNQPQHF
>TRBV12-3/TRBV12-4|NA|TRBJ2-7|TRBD1
TGTGCCAGCAGGGCCGGGACAGGATACTTAAGGCAGTACTTC
CASRAGTGYLRQYF
>TRBV12-3/TRBV12-4|medium-sized|TRBJ2-3|NA
TGTGCCAGCCCTCCGGAGGGACCAGATACGCAGTATTTT
CASPPEGPDTQYF
>TRBV10-3|few|TRBJ2-7|NA
TGTGCCATCAGTGCCCCCGCGGGGACCTCCTACGAGCAGTACTTC
CAISAPAGTSYEQYF
>TRBV30|many|TRBJ2-5|TRBD1
TGTGCCTGGAGGACAGGGGGCAAAGAGACCCAGTACTTC
CAWRTGGKETQYF
>TRBV4-2|NA|TRBJ1-5|NA
TGTGCCGGCAGCCAAGATCGCAGGGGTCAGCCCCAGCATTTT
CAGSQDRRGQPQHF
>TRBV20-1|many|TRBJ2-2|NA
TGCAGTGCTAGAGGCAACAAAGCGGGTCGAGCCGGGGAGCTGTTTTTT
CSARGNKAGRAGELFF
>TRBV20-1|NA|TRBJ1-5|TRBD1
TGCAGTGCTAACAGGGGAAGCAATCAGCCCCAGCATTTT
CSANRGSNQPQHF
>TRBV6-1|NA|TRBJ1-2|NA
TGTGCCAGCATAATACCCAATAACTATGGCTACACCTTC
CASIIPNNYGYTF
>TRBV3-1|medium-sized|TRBJ2-1|NA
TGTGCCAGCAGCCAAGATTCGACGACGGGTGAGCAGTTCTTC
CASSQDSTTGEQFF
>TRBV7-9|NA|TRBJ2-2|NA
TGTACCAGCAGCTTACTGCTAGCCGCCGGGGAGCTGTTTTTT
CTSSLLLAAGELFF
>TRBV7-6|medium-sized|TRBJ2-7|NA
TGTGCCAGCAGCTTATTATCAGGTTTCGTCCCCTACGAGCAGTACTTC
CASSLLSGFVPYEQYF
>TRBV20-1|NA|TRBJ2-1|NA
TGCAGTGCTAGACGTCGCCATGAGCAGTTCTTC
CSARRRHEQFF
>TRBV6-5|medium-sized|TRBJ2-7|NA
TGTGCCAGCAGTTACTCAGCCAGGGGCCCCTACGAGCAGTACTTC
CASSYSARGPYEQYF
>TRBV10-3|medium-sized|TRBJ2-3|NA
TGTGCCATCAGGGCGAAGGACACAGATACGCAGTATTTT
CAIRAKDTDTQYF
>TRBV7-3|few|TRBJ2-3|NA
TGTGCCAGCAGCTCCACGAGCACAGATACGCAGTATTTT
CASSSTSTDTQYF
>TRBV3-1|NA|TRBJ2-4|TRBD1
TGTGCCAGCAGCGGACAGGGGGCTGGGAACATTCAGTACTTC
CASSGQGAGNIQYF
>TRBV20-1|NA|TRBJ2-1|TRBD2
TGCAGTGCGATAGCGGGAAGATACGATGAGCAGTTCTTC
CSAIAGRYDEQFF
>TRBV20-1|NA|TRBJ2-3|TRBD2
TGCAGCCTCAGCGGGAGGGCCGTAGATACGCAGTATTTT
CSLSGRAVDTQYF
>TRBV24-1|medium-sized|TRBJ2-1|NA
TGTGCCACCAGTGATCCCGGGGCCCACAATGAGCAGTTCTTC
CATSDPGAHNEQFF
>TRBV5-4|NA|TRBJ2-2|TRBD2
TGTGCCAGCAGCCCCGCGGGCGTAGCGGGAGGGCCGGAAACCGGGGAGCTGTTTTTT
CASSPAGVAGGPETGELFF
>TRBV5-4|few|TRBJ2-4|TRBD1
TGTGCCAGCAGCTTGAGAGGGGGCGCTGGCAAAAACATTCAGTACTTC
CASSLRGGAGKNIQYF
>TRBV5-1|NA|TRBJ2-7|TRBD2
TGCGCCAGCAGCATTAGCGGGAGCTTCCACGAGCAGTACTTC
CASSISGSFHEQYF
>TRBV7-2|medium-sized|TRBJ2-1|TRBD2
TGTGCCAGCAGCTTAGCGATGGGACTATTCGAGCAGTTCTTC
CASSLAMGLFEQFF
>TRBV12-3/TRBV12-4|medium-sized|TRBJ2-7|NA
TGTGCCAGCAGTGCAACCACAGGTCCCTACGAGCAGTACTTC
CASSATTGPYEQYF
>TRBV18|many|TRBJ2-7|NA
TGTGCCAGCTCTTTATCGGGGGAGCAGTACTTC
CASSLSGEQYF
>TRBV5-1|medium-sized|TRBJ1-1|NA
TGCGCCAGCAGCCCCTCGACAGGGAACACTGAAGCTTTCTTT
CASSPSTGNTEAFF
>TRBV10-3|NA|TRBJ2-7|TRBD1
TGTGCCACCGGACCGGGACAGGGAGAGGAGCAGTACTTC
CATGPGQGEEQYF
>TRBV9|medium-sized|TRBJ2-1|NA
TGTGCCAGCAGCGCCTTACAGAATAACAATGAGCAGTTCTTC
CASSALQNNNEQFF
>TRBV5-1|NA|TRBJ2-3|TRBD1
TGCGCCAGCAGCCTATTAGGACAGGGGGTGGATACGCAGTATTTT
CASSLLGQGVDTQYF
>TRBV5-1|medium-sized|TRBJ2-7|TRBD1
TGCGCCAGCAGCCCGATGACAGGGACAACCTACGAGCAGTACTTC
CASSPMTGTTYEQYF
>TRBV7-8|medium-sized|TRBJ2-7|TRBD2
TGTGCCAGCAGCTTGGCTAGCGGGGGTACCTACGAGCAGTACTTC
CASSLASGGTYEQYF
>TRBV6-6|many|TRBJ1-4|NA
TGTGCCAGCATTCAACAGGGATTAAATGAAAAACTGTTTTTT
CASIQQGLNEKLFF
>TRBV28|many|TRBJ2-3|TRBD2
TGTGCCAGCTACCCCGTCGGACTAGCGGGAGCCACAGATACGCAGTATTTT
CASYPVGLAGATDTQYF
>TRBV6-2/TRBV6-3|NA|TRBJ2-5|NA
TGTGCCAGCAGTTACGGGCAGATATACCAAGAGACCCAGTACTTC
CASSYGQIYQETQYF
>TRBV30|medium-sized|TRBJ2-5|TRBD1
TGTGCCTGGAGTTACCAATGGGACAGCCCGGGGGAGACCCAGTACTTC
CAWSYQWDSPGETQYF
>TRBV30|many|TRBJ1-6|NA
TGTGCCTGGAGTGTACATCCAAGGTATTGGGCCCTCCACTTT
CAWSVHPRYWALHF
>TRBV5-6|many|TRBJ2-1|NA
TGTGCCAGCAGCTTGGTGGGCTCCTACAATGAGCAGTTCTTC
CASSLVGSYNEQFF
>TRBV5-6|NA|TRBJ2-1|NA
TGTGCCGGCAGCCGCGGACTGCCGACAGAGCAGTTCTTC
CAGSRGLPTEQFF
>TRBV9|medium-sized|TRBJ1-4|NA
TGTGCCAGCAGCGTGATGGAGGGGACTAATGAAAAACTGTTTTTT
CASSVMEGTNEKLFF
>TRBV30|NA|TRBJ1-1|NA
TGTGCCTGGAGTGTAACCATAGACGCTGAAGCTTTCTTT
CAWSVTIDAEAFF
>TRBV11-1|medium-sized|TRBJ2-1|NA
TGTGCCAGCACTGGTCGGGATGAGCAGTTCTTC
CASTGRDEQFF
>TRBV10-3|medium-sized|TRBJ2-7|TRBD2
TGTGCCATCAGTGTACAGCGGGGGGCCTACGAGCAGTACTTC
CAISVQRGAYEQYF